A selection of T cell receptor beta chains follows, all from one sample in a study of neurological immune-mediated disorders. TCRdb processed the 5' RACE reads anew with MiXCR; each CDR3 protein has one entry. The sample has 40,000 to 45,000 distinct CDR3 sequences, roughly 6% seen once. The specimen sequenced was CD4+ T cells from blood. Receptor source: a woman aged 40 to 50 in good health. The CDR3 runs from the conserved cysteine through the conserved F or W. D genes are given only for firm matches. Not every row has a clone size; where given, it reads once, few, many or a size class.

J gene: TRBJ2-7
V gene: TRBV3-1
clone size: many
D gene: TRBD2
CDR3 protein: CASSHFGGGPSSEQYF

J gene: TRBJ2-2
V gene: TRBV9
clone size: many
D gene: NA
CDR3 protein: CASSVEQLNTGELFF

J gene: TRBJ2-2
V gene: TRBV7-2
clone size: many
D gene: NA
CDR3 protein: CASSKNTGELFF

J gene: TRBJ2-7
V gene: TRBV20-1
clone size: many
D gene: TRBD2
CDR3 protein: CSAPSPPAGELSEQYF

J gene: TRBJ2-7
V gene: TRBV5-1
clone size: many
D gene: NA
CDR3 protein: CASSLASTGAHSYEQYF

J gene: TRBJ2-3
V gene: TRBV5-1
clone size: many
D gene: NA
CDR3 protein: CASSLDGGATDTQYF

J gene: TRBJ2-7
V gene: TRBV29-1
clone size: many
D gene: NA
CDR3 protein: CSVERGNNEQYF

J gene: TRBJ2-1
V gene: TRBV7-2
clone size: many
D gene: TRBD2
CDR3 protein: CASSAGGGRGNEQFF

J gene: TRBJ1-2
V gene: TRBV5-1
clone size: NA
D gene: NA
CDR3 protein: CASSPGGTAYYGYTF

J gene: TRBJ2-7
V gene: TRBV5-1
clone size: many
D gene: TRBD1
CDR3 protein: CASSSRTGGGNEQYF

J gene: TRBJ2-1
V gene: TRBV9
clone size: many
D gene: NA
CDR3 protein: CASTKRGGLNEQFF

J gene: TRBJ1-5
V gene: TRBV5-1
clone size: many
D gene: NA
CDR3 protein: CASSQHSAYSNQPQHF

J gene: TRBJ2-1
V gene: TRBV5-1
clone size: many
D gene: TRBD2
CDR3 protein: CASSLALAGDNEQFF

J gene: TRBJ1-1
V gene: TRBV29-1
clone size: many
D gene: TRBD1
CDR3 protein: CSVVGTENTEAFF

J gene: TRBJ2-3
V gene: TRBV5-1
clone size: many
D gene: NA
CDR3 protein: CASSFGQGGPDTQYF

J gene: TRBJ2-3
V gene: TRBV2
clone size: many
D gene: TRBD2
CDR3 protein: CASSRTRSTDTQYF

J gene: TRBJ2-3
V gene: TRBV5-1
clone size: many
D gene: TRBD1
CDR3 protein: CASSPRIDRVQDTQYF

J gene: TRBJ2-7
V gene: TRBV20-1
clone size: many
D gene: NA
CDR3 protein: CSARGTKYEQYF

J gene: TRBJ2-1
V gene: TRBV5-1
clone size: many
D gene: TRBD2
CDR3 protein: CASSLAGGPGDEQFF

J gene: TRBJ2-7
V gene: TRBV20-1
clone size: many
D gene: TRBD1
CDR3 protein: CSALGGQGAFEQYF

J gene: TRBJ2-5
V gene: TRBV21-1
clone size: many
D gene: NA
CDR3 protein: CASSKVRREEETQYF

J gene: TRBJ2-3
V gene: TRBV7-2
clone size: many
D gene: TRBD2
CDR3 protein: CASSAISGGVRDTQYF

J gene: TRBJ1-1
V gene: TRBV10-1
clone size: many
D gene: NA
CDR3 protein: CASSGQALGGTEAFF

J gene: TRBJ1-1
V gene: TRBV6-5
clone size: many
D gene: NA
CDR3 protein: CASITGGSLNTEAFF

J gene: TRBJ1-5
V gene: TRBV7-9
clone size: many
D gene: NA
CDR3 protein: CASSLPDSQPQHF

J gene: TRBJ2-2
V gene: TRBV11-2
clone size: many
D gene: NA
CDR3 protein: CASRFTPLANTGELFF

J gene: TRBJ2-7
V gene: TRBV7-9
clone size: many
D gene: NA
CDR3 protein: CASSLTGAVNEQYF

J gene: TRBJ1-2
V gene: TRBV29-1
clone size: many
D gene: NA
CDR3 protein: CSVGSFYGYTF

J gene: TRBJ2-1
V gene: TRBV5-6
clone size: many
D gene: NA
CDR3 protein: CASSLVGESYNEQFF

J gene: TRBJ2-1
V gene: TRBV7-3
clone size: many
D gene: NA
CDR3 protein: CASSLSGSNEQFF